The sequence of this T cell receptor beta chain was determined in a study of shared clonotypes between healthy human individuals. On the study more broadly: Donors, aged 18 to 49, were a couple of women and a few men.

The method was immunoSEQ multiplex PCR; TCRdb's version includes in-frame clones alone and lacks a portion of them. Of around 1.4 million clones in the sample, approximately 98.5% were seen once. Splitting of CD4+ cells produced CD45RA+ naive and CD45RA-negative memory subsets. Germline V gene data show CDR1 as ENHRY and CDR2 as SYGVKD. The CDR3 is made up of 14 amino acids. V was pared by 3 bases and J by 4 bases, with 11 bases between. Specimen: naive CD4+ T cells sorted from blood. The sample's subset: CD45RA+ positively selected. The sequence derives from a man aged 25 to 40 in good health. The V gene is TRBV10-3, the J gene TRBJ2-3; possible D gene TRBD2, 5 bases. The CDR3 region is CAISDEGNPDTQYF. In DNA form, the CDR3 reads TGTGCCATCAGTGACGAGGGTAACCCAGATACGCAGTATTTT.